The 12 T cell receptor beta chains given below trace back to one sample, sequenced in a study of blood T cell repertoires in COVID-19. The repertoire was sequenced with immunoSEQ multiplex PCR; TCRdb's copy has only in-frame clones and lacks some. The table includes approximately 330,000 clones, just over 85% detected once. The sequencing sample was made of PBMCs or T cells enriched from blood (not recorded which). All receptors come from a middle-aged woman with acute COVID-19.

V usage is TRBV7-2 and J usage is TRBJ2-5, with 9 nucleotides matching TRBD2. The germline V gene encodes CDR1 SGHTA and CDR2 FQGNSA. V lost 1 base and J lost 5; bases outside the gene matches: 5. This CDR3 is 15 amino acids long. CDR3 amino acids: CASSLGAGGRETQYF. The CDR3 nucleotides read TGTGCCAGCAGCTTAGGCGCGGGGGGGAGGGAGACCCAGTACTTC.

Comment on this clone: Other DNA sequences within the sample encode an identical CDR3. The rearrangement joins TRBV5-1 to TRBJ1-1; a weak D match, TRBD1 (5 bases). Trimming pared 0 bases from V and 2 bases from J, leaving 8 bases between. The CDR3 is 14 residues long. Germline lookup yields CDR1 SGHRS and CDR2 YFSETQ. CDR3 protein: CASSLGQPNTEAFF. DNA of the CDR3: TGCGCCAGCAGCTTGGGACAGCCCAACACTGAAGCTTTCTTT.

This CDR3 is CASSSLAFSYNEQFF. The CDR3 coding sequence is TGTGCCAGCAGCTCTCTAGCGTTCTCCTACAATGAGCAGTTCTTC. J is TRBJ2-1 and V is TRBV13, with TRBD2 as a possible D gene (6 bases). The V and J ends lost 4 bases and 0 bases respectively, with 10 bases between them. Germline V gene sequence: CDR1 PRHDT, CDR2 FYEKMQ (reference sequence). CDR3 size: 15 residues.

The rearrangement joins TRBV28 to TRBJ1-4; no clear D. Germline V CDR1 and CDR2: MDHEN, SYDVKM. V dropped 5 bases and J dropped 8 bases, with 18 bases sitting between them. This CDR3 spans 15 amino acids. CDR3 sequence reads: CASSPPEFRSEKLFF. In DNA, the CDR3 is TGTGCCAGCAGTCCACCAGAATTCCGTTCGGAAAAACTGTTTTTT.

This chain uses TRBV2 with TRBJ1-1, with TRBD1 matching 12 bases. Trimming cost V 6 bases and J 3 bases; bases outside gene matches: 2. The CDR3 runs 14 residues. Germline V CDR1 and CDR2: SNHLY, FYNNEI. CDR3: CASSGTGGYTEAFF. DNA for the CDR3: TGTGCCAGCAGCGGGACAGGGGGCTACACTGAAGCTTTCTTT.

This chain joins TRBV12-3 or TRBV12-4 and TRBJ2-4; 7 nucleotides align to TRBD1. J lost 4 bases, V lost 6 bases, and 3 bases had no gene match. CDR3 length: 13 residues. The CDR3 DNA is TGTGCCAGCAGCCGGGACAGTAAAAACATTCAGTACTTC. Its translation is CASSRDSKNIQYF.

In this sample, this clone turned up a few times. V gene TRBV6-5 combines with J gene TRBJ1-1, with 7 bases fitting TRBD1. The CDR3 is made up of 15 amino acids. The J segment lost 5 bases and the V segment lost 3 bases, leaving 9 bases of the junction unmatched. Germline V gene data show CDR1 as MNHEY and CDR2 as SVGAGI. CDR3 sequence: CASSYIRGTSTEAFF. CDR3 DNA: TGTGCCAGCAGTTATATCAGGGGGACGAGTACTGAAGCTTTCTTT.

The rearrangement joins TRBV3-1 (or the pseudogene TRBV3-2) to TRBJ1-3; unclear D gene. Trimming pared 1 base from V and 0 bases from J, leaving 19 bases between. Germline lookup yields CDR1 LGHDT and CDR2 YNNKEL (reference sequence). This CDR3 has 19 residues. This CDR3 reads CASSQVRLGYGGSGNTIYF. For the CDR3, the DNA is TGTGCCAGCAGCCAAGTGCGTTTGGGCTATGGTGGCTCTGGAAACACCATATATTTT.

In its sample, this clone was seen once. The chain recombines TRBV7-9 with TRBJ1-1; 8 positions agree with TRBD1. Germline V lookup: CDR1 SEHNR, CDR2 FQNEAQ (reference sequence). J was trimmed by 6 bases and V by 3 bases; bases with no gene match: 9. The CDR3 is 15 residues long. Here the CDR3 DNA reads TGTGCCAGCAGCTTTGGTCCAGGACAGGGCTCTGAAGCTTTCTTT. Encoded protein: CASSFGPGQGSEAFF.

This clone was picked up a small number of times. The chain has TRBV4-3 and TRBJ1-2, with D possibly TRBD1 on 6 matching bases. Per germline, CDR1 LGHNA and CDR2 YSLEER. This CDR3 region has 18 residues. V lost 3 bases, J lost 1 base, and 21 bases lay in between. This chain's CDR3 is CASSQPGQTLALNYGYTF. The DNA for the CDR3 is TGCGCCAGCAGCCAGCCTGGACAGACCCTTGCCCTTAACTATGGCTACACCTTC.

The V call is TRBV4-3, the J call TRBJ1-5; D call uncertain. The CDR3 has 15 residues. Germline values: CDR1 LGHNA, CDR2 YSLEER. Trimming cost V 0 bases and J 3 bases, with 9 bases left between them. CDR3 in DNA: TGCGCCAGCAGCCAAGAACAGACCAACAATCAGCCCCAGCATTTT. It codes for CASSQEQTNNQPQHF.

This clone was recorded only once. The chain recombines TRBV28 with TRBJ1-6; TRBD1 matches 10 bases. CDR1 is MDHEN and CDR2 is SYDVKM in the germline V gene. CDR3 length: 15 amino acids. The V segment lost 8 bases and the J segment 7 bases; nucleotides outside the gene matches: 8. CDR3 DNA sequence: TGTGCCAGCGGAAGGACAGGGGGACGGAATTCACCCCTCCACTTT. It specifies CASGRTGGRNSPLHF.